Listed below are T cell receptor beta chains from one sample, sequenced in a study of cytomegalovirus exposure and HLA in healthy donors. Some clones are missing from TCRdb's copy, which holds only in-frame ones; the method was immunoSEQ multiplex PCR. The repertoire consists of some 97,000 clones, with around three quarters occurring once and the leading ten covering roughly 4%. Material for sequencing was PBMCs. The receptors come from a female donor in good health and CMV-seropositive. Each CDR3 is given without its conserved first and last residue.

TRBV6-1,ASMIEGSGANVLT
TRBV5-6,ASSLRGGNGYT
TRBV11-2,ASSPSGQGYGGYT
TRBV6-4,ASSDSGDRGHNEQF
TRBV6-4,ASSDSQNTDTQY
TRBV5-1,ASSLGMGLSNTGELF
TRBV7-2,ASSLAATGPQH
TRBV18,ASSPPGTGDQPQH
TRBV4-2,ASSQVLEGGSQY
TRBV28,ASRGTSGRLGEQF
TRBV14,ASSPIPAGTGELF
TRBV6-1,ASSPRQGEAF
TRBV9,ASSVGTGVFEQY
TRBV18,ASSHGTSGETQY
TRBV27,ASSATGMNTEAF
TRBV19,ASSIARQGADTQY
TRBV9,ASHPGEGVVTDTQY
TRBV6-5,ASSHRGTEAF
TRBV2,ASSTGGASTEAF
TRBV19,AASGRGAGTGELF
TRBV7-6,ASSLGIVGRPYNEQF
TRBV10-2,ASSEGGSSYEQY
TRBV6-1,ASRRPDRGKAF
TRBV4-2,ASSPETGTVFNSPLH
TRBV18,ASSPRPRGSFYNEQF
TRBV2,ASSGQGRAYEQY
TRBV18,ASSSNRDTEAF
TRBV5-6,ASRWGTGDLDTQY
TRBV27,ASSLWSSGANGLT
TRBV5-1,ASRDSTGTGSNTEAF
TRBV7-8,ASSSMRGQGAKQPQH
TRBV4-2,ASSQEDREAF
TRBV7-9,SSSMTGGRVYNSPLH
TRBV19,ATRRGRGEKLF
TRBV7-9,ASSPPTSGVVHEQY
TRBV7-9,SSSLEIRVDEQY
TRBV2,ASSRAGAQETQY
TRBV7-9,SSSTLAGDEQF
TRBV15,ATLGKAESTDTQY
TRBV5-4,ASSLGGLAGGGVGEQY
TRBV10-2,ASKQSTGELF
TRBV7-2,ASSFSVAGAYEQY
TRBV19,ATLEWGAYAEAF
TRBV19,ASTLEVNTGELF
TRBV7-9,SSSLVLAGVADTQY